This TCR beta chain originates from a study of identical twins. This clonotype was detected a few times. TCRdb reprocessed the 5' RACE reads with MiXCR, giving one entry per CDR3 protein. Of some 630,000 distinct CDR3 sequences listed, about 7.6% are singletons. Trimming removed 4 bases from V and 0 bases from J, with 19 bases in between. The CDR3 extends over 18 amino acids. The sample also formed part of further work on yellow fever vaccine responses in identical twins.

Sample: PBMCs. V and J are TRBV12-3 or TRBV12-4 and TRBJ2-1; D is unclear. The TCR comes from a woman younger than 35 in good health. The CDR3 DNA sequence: TGTGCCAGCAGTTCTCCCATGGGCCTCACGAGCTCCTACAATGAGCAGTTCTTC. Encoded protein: CASSSPMGLTSSYNEQFF.